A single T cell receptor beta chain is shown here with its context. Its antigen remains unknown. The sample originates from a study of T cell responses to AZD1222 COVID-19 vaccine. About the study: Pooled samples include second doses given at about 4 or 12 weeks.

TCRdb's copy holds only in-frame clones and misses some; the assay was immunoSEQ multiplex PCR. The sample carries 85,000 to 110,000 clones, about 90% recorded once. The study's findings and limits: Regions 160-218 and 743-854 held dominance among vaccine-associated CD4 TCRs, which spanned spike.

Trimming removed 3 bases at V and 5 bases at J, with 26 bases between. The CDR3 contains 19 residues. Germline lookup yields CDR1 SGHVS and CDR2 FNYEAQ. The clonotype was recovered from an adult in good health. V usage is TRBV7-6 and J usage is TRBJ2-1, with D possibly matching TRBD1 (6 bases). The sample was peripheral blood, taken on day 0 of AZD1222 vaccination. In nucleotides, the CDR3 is TGTGCCAGCAGCTTGAACCTCCGGACAGCCCGCCGGTCGCACAATGAGCAGTTCTTC. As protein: CASSLNLRTARRSHNEQFF.